The 3 T cell receptor beta chains below all came from one sample that was sequenced in a study of T cells in Graves' hyperthyroidism and ophthalmopathy. The source material, RNA transcripts, was used to amplify TCR beta CDR3 regions. HTBI primers were employed in a first-round RT-PCR of the TCR CDR3. MiXCR, run by TCRdb on the multiplex PCR reads, gives a single entry per CDR3 protein. The sample includes approximately 700,000 distinct CDR3 sequences, 45% of them seen just once. The source material was peripheral blood or thyroid tissue (not recorded which). These receptors were collected from an adult man with Graves' disease, either hyperthyroidism or ophthalmopathy (not recorded which).

The chain couples TRBV7-2 to TRBJ1-2, with 8 nucleotides matching TRBD1. Germline-derived CDR1 and CDR2 are SGHTA and FQGNSA. V trimming: 5 bases; J trimming: 3 bases; junction bases outside the gene matches: 5. There are 14 residues in the CDR3. The CDR3 DNA follows: TGTGCCAGCAGCCATTTGGACAGGGACTATGGCTACACCTTC. This codes for CASSHLDRDYGYTF. The whole variable domain, remainder taken from reference TRBV7-2 and TRBJ1-2, is GAGVSQSPSNKVTEKGKDVELRCDPISGHTALYWYRQSLGQGLEFLIYFQGNSAPDKSGLPSDRFSAERTGGSVSTLTIQRTQQEDSAVYLCASSHLDRDYGYTFGSGTRLTVV.

The table lists this clonotype with a few counts. The chain couples TRBV7-8 to TRBJ1-1; D is ambiguous. CDR3 length: 14 residues. Germline V gene data show CDR1 as SGHVS and CDR2 as FQNEAQ. Trimming pared 2 bases from V and 0 bases from J, leaving 7 bases between. The CDR3 is CASSLQIMNTEAFF. CDR3 DNA sequence: TGTGCCAGCAGCTTACAGATTATGAACACTGAAGCTTTCTTT.

The chain is built from TRBV10-3 and TRBJ2-7, with 7 positions matching TRBD1. Trimming took 10 bases from V and 4 from J; bases not matched to a gene: 13. Germline CDR1 is ENHRY and CDR2 is SYGVKD. The CDR3 extends over 14 amino acids. The chain's CDR3 is CATRQGQSDYEQYF. The DNA of the CDR3 is TGTGCCACGCGACAGGGACAGAGCGATTACGAGCAGTACTTC.